Reported below is one T cell receptor (beta chain). Its antigen remains unknown. The sample belongs to a study of blood T cells in healthy people across ages. Overall study findings and caveats: TCR beta diversity, measured per million T cells, fell in a roughly linear way with age.

Extraction of total RNA produced a minimum of 5 micrograms from each sample. The use of a sample-barcoded 5' primer and a J-beta primer mix characterized a second PCR of about 7 to 12 cycles. TCRdb processed the 5' RACE reads anew with MiXCR; each CDR3 protein has one entry. The repertoire includes approximately 1.5 million distinct CDR3 sequences, about 45% of them detected once, and 4% sits in the top ten. The CDR3 consists of 13 residues. Looked up from germline, CDR1 is MDHEN and CDR2 is SYDVKM. V was clipped by 5 bases and J by 4 bases, with 12 bases between them. Sequencing was done on a sample of blood. The TCR was taken from a woman aged 18 to 35 in good health. V is TRBV28 and J is TRBJ2-7; perhaps TRBD1 as D (6 bases). CDR3 loop: CASSVWQGYEQYF. Written as DNA, the CDR3 is TGTGCCAGCAGTGTGTGGCAGGGGTACGAGCAGTACTTC. The full variable domain, rest sourced from reference TRBV28 and TRBJ2-7, is DVKVTQSSRYLVKRTGEKVFLECVQDMDHENMFWYRQDPGLGLRLIYFSYDVKMKEKGDIPEGYSVSREKKERFSLILESASTNQTSMYLCASSVWQGYEQYFGPGTRLTVT.